The subject of this entry is one T cell receptor (beta chain). Its target is unknown. Among the donors, all were healthy bone marrow donors. The data originate from a study of cytomegalovirus exposure and HLA in healthy donors. Overall study findings and caveats: The HLA-A and HLA-B alleles of most subjects were reportedly predicted accurately from TCR beta sequences. The study flagged some 170 TCR beta chains as cytomegalovirus-associated.

60 Vbeta and 13 Jbeta primers were used in PCR. Clones were read by immunoSEQ multiplex PCR, and TCRdb kept only the in-frame ones, dropping some. The repertoire table contains 70,000 or so clones. Between the trimmed V and J ends, which lost 4 bases and 0 bases, there was a span of 9 bases. Per germline, CDR1 LGHNA and CDR2 YSLEER. The CDR3 is made up of 14 amino acids. The TCR sequence derives from a man aged 40-55 years in good health and CMV-seronegative. Sequenced: PBMCs. The chain employs TRBV4-3 and TRBJ1-2; possibly TRBD1 for D (5 bases). This CDR3 reads CASSRTDTNYGYTF. CDR3 bases: TGCGCCAGCAGCCGAACGGACACTAACTATGGCTACACCTTC.